Given below is one T cell receptor (beta chain) in context. V lost 4 bases, J lost 3 bases, and 4 bases lay in between. From germline, CDR1 is SNHLY and CDR2 FYNNEI. CDR3 size: 11 residues. This record belongs to a study of blood T cell repertoires in COVID-19. In the study overall: The United States, Italy and Spain provided the acute and convalescent COVID-19 samples. T cells, B-cell-depleted T cells, or PBMCs supplied cDNA or gDNA.

As originally analysed: From reference gene primer amplification, estimates of nucleated cell counts were derived. Clones were sequenced by immunoSEQ multiplex PCR, and TCRdb holds only the in-frame ones, with some missing. V and J calls and clone size come straight from that table; D and trimming were deduced from the DNA. The data show 120,000 or so clones, roughly 82% seen once. The origin of this receptor is a woman in her sixties with acute or convalescent COVID-19. The J gene is TRBJ2-7, the V gene TRBV2; D uncertain. The sequencing sample was made of peripheral blood. DNA of the CDR3: TGTGCCAGCAGTGCTGTCTACGAGCAGTACTTC. Its protein product is CASSAVYEQYF.